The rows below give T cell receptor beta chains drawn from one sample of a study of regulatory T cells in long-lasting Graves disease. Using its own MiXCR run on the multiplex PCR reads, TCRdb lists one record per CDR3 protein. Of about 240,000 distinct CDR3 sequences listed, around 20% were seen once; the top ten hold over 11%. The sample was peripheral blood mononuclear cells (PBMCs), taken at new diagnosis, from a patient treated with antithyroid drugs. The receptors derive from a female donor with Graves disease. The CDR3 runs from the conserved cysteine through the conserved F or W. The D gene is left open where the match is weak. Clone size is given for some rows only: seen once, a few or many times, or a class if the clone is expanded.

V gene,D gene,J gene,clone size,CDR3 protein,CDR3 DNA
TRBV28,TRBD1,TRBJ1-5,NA,CASSWTGLQPQHF,TGTGCCAGCAGTTGGACAGGGTTGCAGCCCCAGCATTTT
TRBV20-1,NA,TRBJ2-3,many,CSARVWGIDTQYF,TGCAGTGCTAGAGTCTGGGGTATAGATACGCAGTATTTT
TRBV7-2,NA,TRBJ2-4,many,CASSSLVGNIQYF,TGTGCCAGCAGCTCCCTAGTTGGGAACATTCAGTACTTC
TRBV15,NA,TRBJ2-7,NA,CATSRRKDSYEQYF,TGTGCCACCAGCAGGAGGAAGGACTCCTACGAGCAGTACTTC
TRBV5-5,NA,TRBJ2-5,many,CASSLEPGQETQYF,TGTGCCAGCAGCTTGGAACCAGGCCAAGAGACCCAGTACTTC
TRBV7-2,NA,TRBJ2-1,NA,CASSLDPKGSYEQFF,TGTGCCAGCAGCTTAGATCCTAAAGGGTCTTATGAGCAGTTCTTC
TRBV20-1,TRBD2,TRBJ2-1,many,CSAPGLVPNEQFF,TGCAGTGCCCCGGGACTAGTCCCCAATGAGCAGTTCTTC
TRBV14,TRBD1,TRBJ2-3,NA,CASSQDRQGADTQYF,TGTGCCAGCAGCCAAGATAGACAGGGGGCCGATACGCAGTATTTT
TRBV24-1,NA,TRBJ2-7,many,CATSAGIYEQYF,TGTGCCACCAGTGCAGGAATCTACGAGCAGTACTTC
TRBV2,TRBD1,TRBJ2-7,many,CASSGFGQGIYEQYF,TGTGCCAGCAGTGGATTTGGACAGGGTATTTACGAGCAGTACTTC
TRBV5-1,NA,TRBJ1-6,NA,CASSLDGSSPLHF,TGCGCCAGCAGCTTGGACGGGAGTTCACCCCTCCACTTT
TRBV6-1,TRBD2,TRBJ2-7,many,CASSEGSGRRYEQYF,TGTGCCAGCAGTGAAGGTAGCGGGAGGAGATACGAGCAGTACTTC
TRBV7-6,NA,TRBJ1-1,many,CASSLLDVGGSEAFF,TGTGCCAGCAGCTTACTCGATGTGGGGGGCTCTGAAGCTTTCTTT
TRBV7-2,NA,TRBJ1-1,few,CASRGLTEAFF,TGTGCCAGCAGGGGGCTGACTGAAGCTTTCTTT
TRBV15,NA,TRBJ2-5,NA,CATSRDRGQETLYF,TGTGCCACCAGCAGAGATCGGGGACAAGAGACCCTGTACTTC
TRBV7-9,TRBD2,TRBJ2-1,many,CASSYRTSGYNEQFF,TGTGCCAGCAGCTATCGGACTAGCGGTTACAATGAGCAGTTCTTC
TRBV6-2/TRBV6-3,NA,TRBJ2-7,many,CASSQDQGLSYEQYF,TGTGCCAGCAGTCAAGACCAGGGGCTCTCCTACGAGCAGTACTTC
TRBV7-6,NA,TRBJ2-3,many,CASSLVGGSDTQYF,TGTGCCAGCAGCTTAGTGGGAGGTTCGGATACGCAGTATTTT
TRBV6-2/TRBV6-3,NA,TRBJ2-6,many,CASSFQPRGSGANVLTF,TGTGCCAGCAGTTTCCAACCAAGGGGCTCTGGGGCCAACGTCCTGACTTTC
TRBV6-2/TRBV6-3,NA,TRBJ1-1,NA,CASKWDSNRAEAFF,TGTGCCAGCAAATGGGACTCTAACCGGGCTGAAGCTTTCTTT
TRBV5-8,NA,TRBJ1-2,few,CASSQRTVFYGYTF,TGTGCCAGCAGCCAACGGACAGTTTTCTATGGCTACACCTTC
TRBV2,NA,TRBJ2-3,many,CASRLGVAQYF,TGTGCCAGCAGGCTCGGGGTGGCGCAGTATTTT
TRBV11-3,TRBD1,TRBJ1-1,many,CASSPGGANTEAFF,TGTGCCAGCAGCCCAGGGGGGGCGAACACTGAAGCTTTCTTT
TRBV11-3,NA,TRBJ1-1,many,CASSFGGAVGNTEAFF,TGTGCCAGCAGCTTCGGGGGTGCTGTAGGTAACACTGAAGCTTTCTTT
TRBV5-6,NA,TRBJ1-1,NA,CASSRAWQGPSLANTEAFF,TGTGCCAGCAGCCGGGCATGGCAGGGGCCCTCTCTGGCGAACACTGAAGCTTTCTTT
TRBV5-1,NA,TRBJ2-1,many,CASSLRMAGNEQFF,TGCGCCAGCAGCTTGCGGATGGCGGGGAATGAGCAGTTCTTC
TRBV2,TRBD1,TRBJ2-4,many,CASSGTGSKNIQYF,TGTGCCAGCAGTGGGACAGGGTCCAAAAACATTCAGTACTTC
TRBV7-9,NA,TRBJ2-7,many,CASSPPTETIYEQYF,TGTGCCAGCAGCCCCCCGACGGAGACGATCTACGAGCAGTACTTC
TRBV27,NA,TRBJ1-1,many,CATGTITEAFF,TGTGCCACGGGGACTATCACTGAAGCTTTCTTT
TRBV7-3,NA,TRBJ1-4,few,CASSPGQDATNEKLFF,TGTGCCAGCAGCCCGGGACAAGACGCAACTAATGAAAAACTGTTTTTT
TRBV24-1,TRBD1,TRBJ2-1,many,CATRTGLYNEQFF,TGTGCCACGAGGACAGGGCTGTACAATGAGCAGTTCTTC
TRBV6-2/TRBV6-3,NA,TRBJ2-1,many,CASSPLGGPNNEQFF,TGTGCCAGCAGTCCCTTGGGGGGGCCCAACAATGAGCAGTTCTTC
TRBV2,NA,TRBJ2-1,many,CAVGGFSYNEQFF,TGTGCCGTTGGGGGGTTTAGTTACAATGAGCAGTTCTTC
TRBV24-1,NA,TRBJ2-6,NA,CATSDSRGAGANVLTF,TGTGCCACCAGTGATTCCAGGGGGGCTGGGGCCAACGTCCTGACTTTC
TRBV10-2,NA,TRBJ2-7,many,CASIGRSYEQYF,TGCGCCAGCATCGGCAGGTCCTACGAGCAGTACTTC
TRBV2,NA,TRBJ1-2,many,CASSEDNNYGYTF,TGTGCCAGCAGTGAGGACAACAACTATGGCTACACCTTC
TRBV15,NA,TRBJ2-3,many,CATSRGSDTQYF,TGTGCCACCAGCAGAGGATCAGATACGCAGTATTTT
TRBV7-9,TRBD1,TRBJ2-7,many,CASRDRSSYEQYF,TGTGCCAGCAGGGACAGGTCTTCCTACGAGCAGTACTTC
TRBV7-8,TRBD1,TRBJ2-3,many,CASSLKPGQGTDTQYF,TGTGCCAGCAGCCTAAAACCGGGACAGGGAACAGATACGCAGTATTTT
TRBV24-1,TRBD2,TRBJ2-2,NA,CATRGVTGELFF,TGTGCCACGCGGGGGGTCACCGGGGAGCTGTTTTTT
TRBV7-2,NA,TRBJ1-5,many,CASRPGGTNQPQHF,TGTGCCAGCAGGCCGGGGGGGACGAATCAGCCCCAGCATTTT
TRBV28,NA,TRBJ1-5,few,CASRSYREGQPQHF,TGTGCCAGCAGGAGTTACAGGGAAGGTCAGCCCCAGCATTTT
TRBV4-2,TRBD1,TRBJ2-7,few,CASSQGQGLDEQYF,TGTGCCAGCAGCCAAGGACAGGGGCTCGACGAGCAGTACTTC
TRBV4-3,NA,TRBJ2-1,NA,CASSQRVQRSYNEQFF,TGCGCCAGCAGCCAACGGGTCCAGCGGTCCTACAATGAGCAGTTCTTC
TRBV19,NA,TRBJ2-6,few,CASRRLGANVLTF,TGTGCCAGTAGACGGTTGGGGGCCAACGTCCTGACTTTC
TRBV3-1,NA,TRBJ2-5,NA,CACSQDVETQYF,TGTGCCTGCAGCCAAGATGTCGAGACCCAGTACTTC
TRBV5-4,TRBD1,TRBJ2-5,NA,CASSRTTGQVETQYF,TGTGCCAGCAGCCGAACTACGGGACAGGTCGAGACCCAGTACTTC
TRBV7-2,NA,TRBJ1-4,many,CASSTGLVNEKLFF,TGTGCCAGCAGCACGGGACTGGTTAATGAAAAACTGTTTTTT
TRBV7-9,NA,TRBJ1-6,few,CASRKQEGTLHF,TGTGCCAGCAGGAAGCAAGAAGGAACCCTCCACTTT
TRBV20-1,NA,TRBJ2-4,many,CSANIPAKNIQYF,TGCAGTGCGAATATTCCGGCCAAAAACATTCAGTACTTC
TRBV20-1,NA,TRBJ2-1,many,CSGSEEGRWGEQFF,TGCAGTGGGTCCGAAGAGGGGCGCTGGGGTGAGCAGTTCTTC